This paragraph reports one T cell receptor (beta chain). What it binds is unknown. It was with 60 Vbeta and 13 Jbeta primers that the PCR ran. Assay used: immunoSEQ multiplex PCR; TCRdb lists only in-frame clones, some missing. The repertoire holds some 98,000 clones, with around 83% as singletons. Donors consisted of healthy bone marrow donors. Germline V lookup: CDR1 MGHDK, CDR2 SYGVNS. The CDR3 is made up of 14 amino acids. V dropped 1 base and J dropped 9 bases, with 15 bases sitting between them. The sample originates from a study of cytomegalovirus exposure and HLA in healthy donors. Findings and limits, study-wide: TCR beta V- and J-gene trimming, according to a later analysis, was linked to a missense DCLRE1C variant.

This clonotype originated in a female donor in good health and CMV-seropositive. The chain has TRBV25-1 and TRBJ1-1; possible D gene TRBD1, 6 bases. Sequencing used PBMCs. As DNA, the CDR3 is TGTGCCAGCAGTGAATTAGATCAGGGGATGCAAGCTTTCTTT. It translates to CASSELDQGMQAFF.